This T cell receptor (beta chain) came from a study of T-cell memory formation after mild COVID-19. This clonotype was seen only once. TCRdb ran MiXCR on the 5' RACE reads and lists one entry per CDR3 protein. The repertoire holds some 300,000 distinct CDR3 sequences, with less than 25% as singletons. The ends lost 2 bases at V and 6 bases at J; junction bases unmatched: 4. Per germline, CDR1 ENHRY and CDR2 SYGVKD. CDR3 length: 14 residues. V and J are TRBV10-3 and TRBJ2-4; TRBD1 aligns across 7 bases. This clonotype originated in a man aged 18-30 years who had mild COVID-19 (a few samples of this study predate the infection). Cell type and time point are not known. Sequencing was done on a sample of PBMCs or a T cell subset sorted from them (not recorded which). The CDR3 coding sequence is TGTGCCATCAGTGAGAGGGACAGCCCAAACATTCAGTACTTC. Translation gives CAISERDSPNIQYF.